The 17 T cell receptor beta chains below were found in one sample sequenced in a study of blood T cell repertoires in COVID-19. Here immunoSEQ multiplex PCR was the method, and the copy in TCRdb shows in-frame clones only, minus some. The table lists 150,000 to 200,000 clones, roughly 80% of them singletons, with about 3% in the top ten. Specimen: peripheral blood. Receptors were obtained from a man between 70 and 80 years old with acute or convalescent COVID-19.

The chain carries TRBV29-1 and TRBJ1-1; D remains ambiguous. The length of the CDR3 is 15 residues. V shed 1 base and J shed 4 bases, with 16 bases lying between them. Germline V gene data show CDR1 as SQVTM and CDR2 as ANQGSEA. CDR3: CSVEGLRHTSTEAFF. Here the CDR3 DNA reads TGCAGCGTTGAAGGGCTGCGACACACCTCCACTGAAGCTTTCTTT.

The chain has TRBV10-1 and TRBJ2-2; perhaps TRBD1 as D (6 bases). CDR1 and CDR2 (germline): WNHNN, SYGVQD (reference sequence). The CDR3 has 13 residues. V lost 10 bases and J lost 6, with 15 bases in between. The DNA for the CDR3 is TGCGCCACCAGCCAGGGGCTGGCCGGGGAGCTGTTTTTT. It is translated as CATSQGLAGELFF.

The V call is TRBV11-2, the J call TRBJ2-1, with D possibly being TRBD2 (7 bases). CDR1 and CDR2 from the germline V gene are SGHAT and FQNNGV. Trimming shortened V by 1 base and J by 4 bases, and 11 bases separated the two germline ends. This CDR3 is built from 15 residues. Written as DNA, the CDR3 is TGTGCCAGCAGCTTAGCGGGGGGCTTTTACAATGAGCAGTTCTTC. It specifies CASSLAGGFYNEQFF.

This clone was found once. The rearrangement uses TRBV9 and TRBJ1-2; no clear D gene. Trimming removed 4 bases at V and 5 bases at J, with 15 bases between. The CDR3 loop spans 14 amino acids. Germline V gene data show CDR1 as SGDLS and CDR2 as YYNGEE. CDR3 in amino acids: CASSLGRGGYGYTF. The DNA of the CDR3 is TGTGCCAGCAGCCTAGGACGGGGAGGGTATGGCTACACCTTC.

In its sample, this clone ranks as medium-sized. The chain couples TRBV3-1 (or the pseudogene TRBV3-2) to TRBJ2-7, with D tentatively TRBD1 (5 bases). The V and J ends lost 3 bases and 0 bases respectively, with 12 bases between them. Germline V gene lookup returns CDR1 LGHDT and CDR2 YNNKEL (reference sequence). The CDR3 has 15 residues. The CDR3 region has the DNA TGTGCCAGCAGCCAGGCCGACAGATACTCCTACGAGCAGTACTTC. Its translation is CASSQADRYSYEQYF.

The chain combines TRBV5-4 with TRBJ2-1, with D tentatively TRBD1 (5 bases). CDR1 SGHNT and CDR2 YYREEE come from the germline V gene (reference sequence). The V and J ends lost 3 bases and 5 bases respectively, with 15 bases between them. CDR3 length: 15 amino acids. The CDR3 sequence is CASSSRGRVHNEQFF. The CDR3 DNA reads as TGTGCCAGCAGCTCAAGGGGTCGGGTGCACAATGAGCAGTTCTTC.

Only a few counts were recorded for this clone. The chain recombines TRBV5-6 with TRBJ1-2; D remains ambiguous. The V and J ends lost 2 bases and 4 bases respectively, with 15 bases between them. Germline-derived CDR1 and CDR2 are SGHDT and YYEEEE. The CDR3 has 15 amino acids. The CDR3 reads CASSFLAGVGYGYTF. The CDR3 region has the DNA TGTGCCAGCAGCTTCCTGGCGGGAGTAGGCTATGGCTACACCTTC.

This chain connects TRBV27 to TRBJ2-2; D ambiguous. The CDR3 is 14 amino acids. Germline V gene data show CDR1 as MNHEY and CDR2 as SMNVEV (reference sequence). V lost 3 bases and J 4 bases, leaving 9 bases between the germline ends. The CDR3, as DNA: TGTGCCAGCAGTTTTCTCTCTTCCACCGGGGAGCTGTTTTTT. This sequence encodes CASSFLSSTGELFF.

Written as DNA, the CDR3 is TGCGCCAGCAGCTTGTTTTCGGGGTCAACCGGCACAGATACGCAGTATTTT. As protein: CASSLFSGSTGTDTQYF. This chain connects TRBV5-1 to TRBJ2-3; the D gene is possibly TRBD2 (5 bases). Between the trimmed V and J ends, which lost 1 base and 1 base, there was a span of 16 bases. Per germline, CDR1 SGHRS and CDR2 YFSETQ. This CDR3 spans 17 amino acids. The full variable domain, in which reference TRBV5-1 and TRBJ2-3 provide the parts outside the CDR3, is KAGVTQTPRYLIKTRGQQVTLSCSPISGHRSVSWYQQTPGQGLQFLFEYFSETQRNKGNFPGRFSGRQFSNSRSEMNVSTLELGDSALYLCASSLFSGSTGTDTQYFGPGTRLTVL.

This CDR3 is CASSFGLAGGRFSYEQYF. The DNA of the CDR3 is TGTGCCAGCAGCTTTGGACTAGCGGGAGGCCGTTTTTCCTACGAGCAGTACTTC. The rearrangement uses TRBV7-6 and TRBJ2-7; 14 bases map to TRBD2. There are 18 residues in the CDR3. Germline CDR1 reads SGHVS; CDR2 reads FNYEAQ. The V gene end was trimmed by 3 bases and the J gene end by 1 base; junction bases not matched to a gene: 8.

The V and J genes are TRBV6-5 and TRBJ2-7; a weak D match, TRBD2 (6 bases). The CDR3 spans 15 residues. Deletions cut 0 bases from V and 6 bases from J, with 15 bases between. Germline lookup yields CDR1 MNHEY and CDR2 SVGAGI. This CDR3 reads CASSYSDGTHGEQYF. The CDR3 nucleotides are TGTGCCAGCAGTTACTCTGATGGGACTCACGGCGAGCAGTACTTC.

This chain connects TRBV7-9 to TRBJ2-5; perhaps TRBD2 as D (5 bases). This CDR3 comprises 14 residues. With 5 bases removed from V and 4 bases from J, the gap between germline ends came to 14 bases. The germline CDR1 and CDR2 sequences are SEHNR and FQNEAQ (reference sequence). CDR3 region: CASSTTSPGETQYF. The CDR3 bases are TGTGCCAGCAGCACCACTAGTCCTGGAGAGACCCAGTACTTC.

This chain uses TRBV7-2 with TRBJ2-3; tentatively, D is TRBD2 (6 bases). The V gene lost 5 bases and the J gene lost 5 bases, with 26 bases spanning the gap. The CDR3 is 18 amino acids. Germline values: CDR1 SGHTA, CDR2 FQGNSA. CDR3 residues: CASSGRARGLHRIDTQYF. CDR3 DNA sequence: TGTGCCAGCAGCGGCCGGGCGCGGGGACTCCACAGAATAGATACGCAGTATTTT.

V and J are TRBV5-1 and TRBJ1-1, with no clear D. The CDR3 covers 14 residues. V gave up 6 bases and J gave up 0 bases, with 12 bases separating them. In germline, CDR1 is SGHRS, CDR2 YFSETQ. CDR3 coding DNA: TGCGCCAGCAATGGAGGAGAATTGAACACTGAAGCTTTCTTT. Translating gives CASNGGELNTEAFF.

J is TRBJ2-7 and V is TRBV25-1, with a tentative D call TRBD1 (6 bases). This CDR3 has 13 amino acids. The V gene lost 4 bases and the J gene lost 4 bases, with 11 bases spanning the gap. Germline CDR1 and CDR2: MGHDK and SYGVNS. CDR3: CASSGTAIYEQYF. In nucleotides, the CDR3 is TGTGCCAGCAGTGGGACAGCAATATACGAGCAGTACTTC.

The gene calls are TRBV10-2 and TRBJ2-3; 7 bases line up with TRBD2. After removal of 4 bases from V and 3 bases from J, the junction contained 7 bases not matched to a gene. The CDR3 is made up of 15 amino acids. Germline CDR1 reads WSHSY; CDR2 reads SAAADI. CDR3 nucleotide sequence: TGCGCCAGCAGTGGTGCAGGGAGGGGTACAGATACGCAGTATTTT. Translating gives CASSGAGRGTDTQYF.

This clone was observed a few times. A read error may be the cause here, since a much bigger clone is one base away. The same CDR3 arises from other DNA sequences in this sample as well. The V call is TRBV5-1, the J call TRBJ1-1; D gene ambiguous. V lost 0 bases and J 1 base, leaving 4 bases between the germline ends. The germline CDR1 and CDR2 sequences are SGHRS and YFSETQ. The CDR3 is 13 residues long. The CDR3 DNA reads as TGCGCCAGCAGCTTGGACAGGAACACTGAAGCTTTCTTT. It codes for CASSLDRNTEAFF.